The next 24 T cell receptor beta chains were all read from a single sample in a study of blood T cell repertoires in COVID-19. The data were produced by immunoSEQ multiplex PCR, yet TCRdb's version contains in-frame clones alone and is incomplete. The data hold roughly 460,000 clones, with approximately 90% observed a single time. Material: peripheral blood. These TCRs come from a man between 18 and 35 years old with COVID-19, enrolled during active disease.

A remark on this clone: Different DNA sequences within this sample yield the same CDR3. This chain links TRBV2 with TRBJ2-1; possibly TRBD1 for D (6 bases). The V end lost 5 bases, the J end lost 5 bases, and 10 bases lay between the germline ends. Per the germline V gene, CDR1 is SNHLY and CDR2 is FYNNEI. CDR3 length: 13 amino acids. CDR3: CASSLDSNNEQFF. The DNA of the CDR3 is TGTGCCAGCAGTTTGGACAGCAACAATGAGCAGTTCTTC.

The chain employs TRBV11-2 and TRBJ2-7; 8 positions agree with TRBD1. V shed 8 bases and J 3 bases; nucleotides not matched to a gene: 12. CDR1 SGHAT and CDR2 FQNNGV come from the germline V gene. This CDR3 contains 15 residues. DNA of the CDR3: TGTGCCAGCCTCCCAAACAGGGGGAAAGGCTACGAGCAGTACTTC. Its translation is CASLPNRGKGYEQYF. The entire variable domain, with the rest obtained from reference TRBV11-2 and TRBJ2-7, is as follows: EAGVAQSPRYKIIEKRQSVAFWCNPISGHATLYWYQQILGQGPKLLIQFQNNGVVDDSQLPKDRFSAERLKGVDSTLKIQPAKLEDSAVYLCASLPNRGKGYEQYFGPGTRLTVT.

CDR3 sequence: CASRGATYGYTF. In nucleotides, the CDR3 is TGTGCCAGCAGAGGGGCAACCTATGGCTACACCTTC. The gene calls are TRBV6-5 and TRBJ1-2, with D maybe TRBD1 (5 bases). This CDR3 contains 12 residues. Trimming removed 6 bases at V and 4 bases at J, with 9 bases between. Germline V gene lookup returns CDR1 MNHEY and CDR2 SVGAGI.

The chain has TRBV5-1 and TRBJ2-3, with D perhaps TRBD2 (6 bases). The V end was cut by 0 bases, the J end by 0 bases, with 14 bases between. CDR3 length: 17 residues. In germline, CDR1 is SGHRS, CDR2 YFSETQ. The CDR3, as DNA: TGCGCCAGCAGCTTGGCAACTAGCTTAACTAGCACAGATACGCAGTATTTT. Its translation: CASSLATSLTSTDTQYF.

The rearrangement uses TRBV6-5 and TRBJ2-7; TRBD1 matches 8 bases. The trim removed 6 bases at V and 12 bases at J, leaving 13 bases unmatched. This CDR3 is built from 13 residues. Looked up from germline, CDR1 is MNHEY and CDR2 is SVGAGI. The CDR3 DNA reads TGTGCCAGCAGATTTATAGGACAGGGAGATTTGTACTTC. This gives the protein CASRFIGQGDLYF.

This clone was counted a single time. The V gene is TRBV6-6, the J gene TRBJ2-7; tentative D call: TRBD2 (5 bases). The CDR3 spans 11 residues. V was clipped by 7 bases and J by 6 bases, with 10 bases between them. Germline V gene data show CDR1 as MNHNY and CDR2 as SVGAGI (reference sequence). The CDR3 DNA reads TGTGCCAGCAAGAAGGACTCCGAGCAGTACTTC. It encodes CASKKDSEQYF.

The chain combines TRBV7-9 with TRBJ2-5; 10 nucleotides line up with TRBD2. J was trimmed by 5 bases and V by 5 bases; bases with no gene match: 5. Germline values: CDR1 SEHNR, CDR2 FQNEAQ (reference sequence). This CDR3 has 14 amino acids. CDR3 protein: CASSITSGMETQYF. The CDR3 DNA follows: TGTGCCAGCAGCATCACTAGCGGGATGGAGACCCAGTACTTC.

The J gene is TRBJ2-1, the V gene TRBV7-8; 10 bases agree with TRBD2. The CDR3 length is 13 residues. V was clipped by 6 bases and J by 10 bases; unmatched bases: 6. CDR1 and CDR2 (germline): SGHVS, FQNEAQ. The CDR3: CASRPGTSEEQFF. DNA for the CDR3: TGTGCCAGCAGACCTGGGACTAGCGAGGAGCAGTTCTTC.

This clone was observed a few times. The CDR3 DNA is TGCGCCAGCAGCTTGGTGGCGGGGGGGCCGCCAGAGACCCAGTACTTC. Encoded protein: CASSLVAGGPPETQYF. The chain is built from TRBV5-1 and TRBJ2-5; TRBD2 aligns across 9 bases. The CDR3 has 16 residues. V gave up 0 bases and J gave up 4 bases; unmatched junction bases: 7. Germline V gene sequence: CDR1 SGHRS, CDR2 YFSETQ.

This chain links TRBV27 with TRBJ2-7, with 9 bases that match TRBD2. V was clipped by 2 bases and J by 2 bases; unmatched bases: 7. The CDR3 sequence is 16 residues long. Germline lookup yields CDR1 MNHEY and CDR2 SMNVEV (reference sequence). DNA of the CDR3: TGTGCCAGCAGTTTAACTTTGGCTAGCGGGACCTACGAGCAGTACTTC. It codes for CASSLTLASGTYEQYF.

This chain uses TRBV29-1 with TRBJ2-5, with 7 bases aligning to TRBD1. V lost 5 bases to trimming and J lost 4 bases; unmatched junction nucleotides: 4. Germline CDR1 and CDR2: SQVTM and ANQGSEA. The CDR3 has 12 residues. Here the CDR3 reads CSVPQGRETQYF. The DNA for the CDR3 is TGCAGCGTTCCACAGGGGAGAGAGACCCAGTACTTC. Drawing the rest from reference TRBV29-1 and TRBJ2-5, the complete variable domain is SAVISQKPSRDICQRGTSLTIQCQVDSQVTMMFWYRQQPGQSLTLIATANQGSEATYESGFVIDKFPISRPNLTFSTLTVSNMSPEDSSIYLCSVPQGRETQYFGPGTRLLVL.

This chain uses TRBV2 with TRBJ2-2; 11 nucleotides match TRBD2. The trim removed 6 bases at V and 0 bases at J, leaving 0 bases unmatched. The CDR3 has 15 residues. CDR1 and CDR2 from the germline V gene are SNHLY and FYNNEI. CDR3 sequence reads: CASRGLAANTGELFF. CDR3 coding DNA: TGTGCCAGCAGGGGACTAGCGGCGAACACCGGGGAGCTGTTTTTT.

The rearrangement joins TRBV3-1 (or the pseudogene TRBV3-2) to TRBJ1-5, with D hard to call. V dropped 1 base and J dropped 4 bases, with 8 bases sitting between them. This CDR3 has 14 residues. Germline V gene sequence: CDR1 LGHDT, CDR2 YNNKEL (reference sequence). CDR3 sequence: CASSQARDNQPQHF. CDR3 nucleotide sequence: TGTGCCAGCAGCCAAGCGAGGGATAATCAGCCCCAGCATTTT.

This chain joins TRBV15 and TRBJ1-2; tentative D call: TRBD1 (5 bases). The CDR3 runs 15 residues. Trimming stripped 0 bases from V and 5 bases from J, with 13 bases between. Germline CDR1 reads LNHNV; CDR2 reads YYDKDF (reference sequence). CDR3 nucleotide sequence: TGTGCCACCAGCAGAGATCCAGGGCAGGGATATGGCTACACCTTC. Translation: CATSRDPGQGYGYTF. The full variable domain, rest sourced from reference TRBV15 and TRBJ1-2, is DAMVIQNPRYQVTQFGKPVTLSCSQTLNHNVMYWYQQKSSQAPKLLFHYYDKDFNNEADTPDNFQSRRPNTSFCFLDIRSPGLGDTAMYLCATSRDPGQGYGYTFGSGTRLTVV.

The chain combines TRBV5-6 with TRBJ2-7; 7 bases line up with TRBD2. The V gene end was trimmed by 1 base and the J gene end by 6 bases; junction bases not matched to a gene: 4. Germline V gene data show CDR1 as SGHDT and CDR2 as YYEEEE. The CDR3 sequence is 13 residues long. This chain's CDR3 is CASSLRGDSEQYF. CDR3 nucleotides: TGTGCCAGCAGCTTGCGGGGGGACTCCGAGCAGTACTTC.

The CDR3 protein is CASSQTGTGVQPQHF. CDR3 DNA sequence: TGTGCCAGCAGCCAAACCGGGACAGGGGTTCAGCCCCAGCATTTT. The chain uses TRBV6-5 and TRBJ1-5, with 10 bases that match TRBD1. CDR1 is MNHEY and CDR2 is SVGAGI in the germline V gene. Trimming at V came to 6 bases and at J to 6 bases, leaving 8 bases not matched to a gene. The length of the CDR3 is 15 residues.

This clone was seen a handful of times. The V and J genes are TRBV3-1 (or the pseudogene TRBV3-2) and TRBJ2-7, with D maybe TRBD2 (5 bases). Germline V gene sequence: CDR1 LGHDT, CDR2 YNNKEL (reference sequence). There are 16 residues in the CDR3. The germline V and J ends were trimmed by 0 bases and 5 bases, with 17 bases remaining between them. The CDR3 sequence is CASSQDEGWERNEQYF. The CDR3 DNA reads TGTGCCAGCAGCCAAGATGAGGGCTGGGAAAGGAACGAGCAGTACTTC.

The CDR3: CASSSAPVETQYF. The CDR3 DNA is TGTGCCAGCAGCTCCGCACCAGTGGAGACCCAGTACTTC. This sequence joins TRBV11-3 and TRBJ2-5; D gene ambiguous. The germline CDR1 and CDR2 sequences are SGHNT and YENEEA. The CDR3 runs to 13 residues. With 4 bases removed from V and 5 bases from J, the gap between germline ends came to 11 bases.

V and J are TRBV6-5 and TRBJ2-7; D ambiguous. Deletions cut 2 bases from V and 2 bases from J, with 13 bases between. CDR3 length: 15 amino acids. Germline CDR1 and CDR2: MNHEY and SVGAGI. The CDR3 DNA follows: TGTGCCAGCAGTTACGGGCCGCGCCACGCCTACGAGCAGTACTTC. It codes for CASSYGPRHAYEQYF.

V is TRBV28 and J is TRBJ2-3, with TRBD2 matching over 11 bases. After removal of 5 bases from V and 2 bases from J, the junction contained 9 bases not matched to a gene. There are 17 residues in the CDR3. Germline V gene sequence: CDR1 MDHEN, CDR2 SYDVKM. CDR3 in DNA: TGTGCCAGCAGTAACTTTCTAGCGGGAGGCCCCACAGATACGCAGTATTTT. Translated, it gives CASSNFLAGGPTDTQYF.

The V call is TRBV6-1, the J call TRBJ1-6; D remains ambiguous. This CDR3 has 14 amino acids. Germline lookup yields CDR1 MNHNS and CDR2 SASEGT. The ends were cut back, 2 bases at V and 7 bases at J, with 9 bases in the middle. CDR3 region: CASSETLINSPLHF. The CDR3 DNA sequence: TGTGCCAGCAGTGAAACTCTGATAAATTCACCCCTCCACTTT.

The chain employs TRBV27 and TRBJ1-5; no reliable D call. The CDR3 runs to 13 residues. The germline V and J ends were trimmed by 2 bases and 5 bases, with 7 bases remaining between them. The germline V gene has CDR1 MNHEY and CDR2 SMNVEV (reference sequence). The CDR3 bases are TGTGCCAGCAGTTTAGGGAGTTATCAGCCCCAGCATTTT. Translating it yields CASSLGSYQPQHF.

V is TRBV7-8 and J is TRBJ1-1; D is perhaps TRBD1 (6 bases). The V end was cut by 4 bases, the J end by 0 bases, with 9 bases between. Germline V gives CDR1 SGHVS, CDR2 FQNEAQ. The CDR3 is 14 residues long. The CDR3 nucleotides read TGTGCCAGCAGCTCGAGGACAGTGAACACTGAAGCTTTCTTT. It specifies CASSSRTVNTEAFF.

The V and J genes are TRBV10-3 and TRBJ2-7; weak D call: TRBD2 (6 bases). Looked up from germline, CDR1 is ENHRY and CDR2 is SYGVKD. The germline V and J ends were trimmed by 6 bases and 0 bases, with 15 bases remaining between them. CDR3 size: 15 residues. The CDR3 DNA reads TGTGCCATCAGGCGGGACTCATCGAGCTCCTACGAGCAGTACTTC. Translation gives CAIRRDSSSSYEQYF.